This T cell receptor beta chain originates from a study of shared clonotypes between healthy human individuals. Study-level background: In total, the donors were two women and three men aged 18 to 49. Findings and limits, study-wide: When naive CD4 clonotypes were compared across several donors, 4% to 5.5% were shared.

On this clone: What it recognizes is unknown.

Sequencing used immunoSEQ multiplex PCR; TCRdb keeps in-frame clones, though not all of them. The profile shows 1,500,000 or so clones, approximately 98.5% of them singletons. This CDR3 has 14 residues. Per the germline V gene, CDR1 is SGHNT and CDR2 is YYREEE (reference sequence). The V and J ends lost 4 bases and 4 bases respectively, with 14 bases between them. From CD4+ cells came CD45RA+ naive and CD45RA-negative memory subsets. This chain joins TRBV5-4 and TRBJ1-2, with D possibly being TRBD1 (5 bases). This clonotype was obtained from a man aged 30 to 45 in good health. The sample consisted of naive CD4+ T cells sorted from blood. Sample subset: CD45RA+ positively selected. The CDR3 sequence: CASSREEGVYGYTF. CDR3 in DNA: TGTGCCAGCAGCCGCGAGGAAGGGGTCTATGGCTACACCTTC.